This TCR beta chain was sequenced during a study of cytotoxic CD8 clonotypes in ibrutinib-treated CLL. The length of the CDR3 is 15 residues. Whole-study findings and limits: Contraction or stability on treatment characterized the public clonotypes, which were uncommon.

On this clone itself: What it recognizes is unknown.

The data were produced by immunoSEQ multiplex PCR, yet TCRdb's version contains in-frame clones alone and is incomplete. The sample includes around 160,000 clones, over 65% seen only once; the top ten take under 2.5%. This chain joins TRBV21-1 and TRBJ2-3; the DNA was not compared with TRBD2, the D call given in the table. TRBV21-1 represents a pseudogene. The material was PBMCs, obtained after 12 months of ibrutinib treatment. This sequence originates from a human donor with chronic lymphocytic leukemia. The CDR3 region is CASSNIDLPPDTQYF. The CDR3 DNA reads TGTGCCAGCAGCAACATAGATCTCCCTCCAGATACGCAGTATTTT.